This T cell receptor (beta chain) was sequenced in a study of response to subunit inactivated influenza vaccine. V lost 2 bases and J lost 3; bases outside the gene matches: 7. This CDR3 spans 16 amino acids. TCRdb independently ran MiXCR on the RT-PCR reads; one entry per CDR3 protein. The sample includes about 540,000 distinct CDR3 sequences, roughly 25% of them seen just once. The data also belong to a second study, concerning T cells expressing NK-cell markers. As that study records: 5'RACE template switching with UMIs generated TCR beta cDNA.

This specimen consisted of CD4+ T cells sorted from PBMCs, obtained 12 days after vaccination. The chain couples TRBV12-3 or TRBV12-4 to TRBJ2-3; TRBD2 matches 8 bases. The sequence derives from a man between 50 and 59 years old who received an inactivated influenza vaccine. CDR3 loop: CASSLTRGGGTDTQYF. CDR3 DNA: TGTGCCAGCAGTTTAACACGGGGGGGCGGGACAGATACGCAGTATTTT.